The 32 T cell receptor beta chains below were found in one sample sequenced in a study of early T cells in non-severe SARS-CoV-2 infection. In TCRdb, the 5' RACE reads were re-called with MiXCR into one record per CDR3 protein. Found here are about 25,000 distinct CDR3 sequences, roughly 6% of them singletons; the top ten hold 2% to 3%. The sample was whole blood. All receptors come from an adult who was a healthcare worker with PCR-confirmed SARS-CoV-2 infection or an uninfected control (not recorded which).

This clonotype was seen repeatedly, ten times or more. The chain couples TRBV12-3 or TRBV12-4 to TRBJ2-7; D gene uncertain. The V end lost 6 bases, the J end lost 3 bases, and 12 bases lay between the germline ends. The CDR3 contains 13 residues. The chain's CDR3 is CASSSDILYEQYF. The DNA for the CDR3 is TGTGCCAGCAGCTCCGACATTCTCTACGAGCAGTACTTC.

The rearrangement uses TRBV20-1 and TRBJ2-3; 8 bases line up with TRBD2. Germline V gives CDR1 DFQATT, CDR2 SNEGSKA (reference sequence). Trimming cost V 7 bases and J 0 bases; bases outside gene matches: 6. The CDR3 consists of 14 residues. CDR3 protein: CSGERGSSTDTQYF. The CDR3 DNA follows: TGCAGTGGGGAGCGGGGGAGCAGCACAGATACGCAGTATTTT.

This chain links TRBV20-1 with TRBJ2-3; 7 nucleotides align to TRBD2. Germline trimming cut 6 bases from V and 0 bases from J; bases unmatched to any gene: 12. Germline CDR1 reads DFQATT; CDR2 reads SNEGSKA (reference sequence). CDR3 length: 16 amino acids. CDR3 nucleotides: TGCAGTGCCAAACCTGTAGCGGGCTCTAGCACAGATACGCAGTATTTT. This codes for CSAKPVAGSSTDTQYF.

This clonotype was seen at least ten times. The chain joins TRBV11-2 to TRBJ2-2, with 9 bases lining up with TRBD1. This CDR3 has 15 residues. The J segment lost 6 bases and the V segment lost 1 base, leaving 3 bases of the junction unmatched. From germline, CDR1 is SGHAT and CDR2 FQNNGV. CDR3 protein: CASSLGGQGPGELFF. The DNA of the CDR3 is TGTGCCAGCAGCTTAGGAGGACAGGGGCCCGGGGAGCTGTTTTTT.

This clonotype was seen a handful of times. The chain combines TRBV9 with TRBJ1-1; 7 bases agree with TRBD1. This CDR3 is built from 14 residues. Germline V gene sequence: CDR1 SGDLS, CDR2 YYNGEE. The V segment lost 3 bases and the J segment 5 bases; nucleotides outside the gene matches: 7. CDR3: CASSAMTGRTEAFF. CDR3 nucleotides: TGTGCCAGCAGCGCCATGACAGGGCGGACTGAAGCTTTCTTT. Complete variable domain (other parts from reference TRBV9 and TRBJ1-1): DSGVTQTPKHLITATGQRVTLRCSPRSGDLSVYWYQQSLDQGLQFLIQYYNGEERAKGNILERFSAQQFPDLHSELNLSSLELGDSALYFCASSAMTGRTEAFFGQGTRLTVV.

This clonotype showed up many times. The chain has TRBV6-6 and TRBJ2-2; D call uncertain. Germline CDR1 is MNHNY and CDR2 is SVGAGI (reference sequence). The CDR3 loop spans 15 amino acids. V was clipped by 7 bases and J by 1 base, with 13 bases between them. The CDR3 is CASMLGVGNTGELFF. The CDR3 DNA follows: TGTGCCAGCATGCTTGGGGTTGGGAACACCGGGGAGCTGTTTTTT.

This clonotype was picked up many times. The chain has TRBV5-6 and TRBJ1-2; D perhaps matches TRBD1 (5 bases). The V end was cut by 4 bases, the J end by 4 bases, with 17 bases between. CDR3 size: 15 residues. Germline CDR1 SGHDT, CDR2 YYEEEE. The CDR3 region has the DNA TGTGCCAGCAGCCCATGGACCAGGGAAACCTATGGCTACACCTTC. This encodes CASSPWTRETYGYTF.

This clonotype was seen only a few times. The CDR3 DNA reads as TGTGCCAGCAGTTCAGCTGGCAGGGAAGACTATGGCTACACCTTC. Protein sequence: CASSSAGREDYGYTF. V usage is TRBV27 and J usage is TRBJ1-2, with a possible D match to TRBD1 (5 bases). The CDR3 is 15 amino acids. Germline V CDR1 and CDR2: MNHEY, SMNVEV (reference sequence). Trimming took 4 bases from V and 3 from J, leaving 15 bases between them.

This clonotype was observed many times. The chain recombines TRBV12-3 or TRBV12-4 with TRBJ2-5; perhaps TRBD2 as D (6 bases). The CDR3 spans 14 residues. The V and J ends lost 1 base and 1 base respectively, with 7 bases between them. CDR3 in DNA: TGTGCCAGCAGTTTAGGGGACTTCCAAGAGACCCAGTACTTC. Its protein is CASSLGDFQETQYF.

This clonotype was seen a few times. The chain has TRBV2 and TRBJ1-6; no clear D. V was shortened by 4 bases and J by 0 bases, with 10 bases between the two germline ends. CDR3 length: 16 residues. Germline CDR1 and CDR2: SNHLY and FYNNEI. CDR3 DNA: TGTGCCAGCAGTGGGTTCGAAAGCTCCTATAATTCACCCCTCCACTTT. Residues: CASSGFESSYNSPLHF.

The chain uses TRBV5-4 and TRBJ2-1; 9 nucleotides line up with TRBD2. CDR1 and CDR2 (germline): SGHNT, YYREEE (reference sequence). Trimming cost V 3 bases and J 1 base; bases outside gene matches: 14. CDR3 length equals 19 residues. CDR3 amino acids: CASSSPGGSGGRSYNEQFF. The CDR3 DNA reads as TGTGCCAGCAGCTCCCCAGGAGGTAGCGGGGGTAGGTCCTACAATGAGCAGTTCTTC.

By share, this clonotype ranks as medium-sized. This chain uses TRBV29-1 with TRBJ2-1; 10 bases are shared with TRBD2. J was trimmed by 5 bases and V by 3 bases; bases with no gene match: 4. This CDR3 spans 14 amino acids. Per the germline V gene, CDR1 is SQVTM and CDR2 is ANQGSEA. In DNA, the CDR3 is TGCAGCGTTGAGCCGGGACTAGCGAACAATGAGCAGTTCTTC. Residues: CSVEPGLANNEQFF.

In nucleotides, the CDR3 is TGTGCCAGCATTGACCGACTAGACAAACCCCCCAATGAGCAGTTCTTC. It is translated as CASIDRLDKPPNEQFF. The chain is built from TRBV6-2 or TRBV6-3 and TRBJ2-1; D is perhaps TRBD2 (6 bases). Germline V CDR1 and CDR2: MNHEY, SVGEGT. The CDR3 is 16 residues long. Trimming stripped 7 bases from V and 6 bases from J, with 22 bases between.

The DNA for the CDR3 is TGCGCCAGCAGCCAAGATTACGCAGGTAGCTACGAGCAGTACTTC. It codes for CASSQDYAGSYEQYF. The chain employs TRBV4-1 and TRBJ2-7; D gene uncertain. The CDR3 loop spans 15 amino acids. Trimming removed 0 bases from V and 3 bases from J, with 12 bases in between. CDR1 MGHRA and CDR2 YSYEKL come from the germline V gene.

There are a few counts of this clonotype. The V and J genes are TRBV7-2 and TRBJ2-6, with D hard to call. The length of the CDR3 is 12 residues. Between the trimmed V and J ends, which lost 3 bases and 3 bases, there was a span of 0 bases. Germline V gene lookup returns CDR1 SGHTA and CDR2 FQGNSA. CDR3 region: CASSFGANVLTF. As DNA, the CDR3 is TGTGCCAGCAGCTTTGGGGCCAACGTCCTGACTTTC.

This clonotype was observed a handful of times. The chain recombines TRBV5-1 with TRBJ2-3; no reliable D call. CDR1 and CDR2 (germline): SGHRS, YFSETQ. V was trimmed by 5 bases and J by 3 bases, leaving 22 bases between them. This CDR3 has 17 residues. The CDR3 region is CASSFGIGNYRTDTQYF. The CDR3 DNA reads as TGCGCCAGCAGTTTTGGTATCGGAAACTACCGTACAGATACGCAGTATTTT.

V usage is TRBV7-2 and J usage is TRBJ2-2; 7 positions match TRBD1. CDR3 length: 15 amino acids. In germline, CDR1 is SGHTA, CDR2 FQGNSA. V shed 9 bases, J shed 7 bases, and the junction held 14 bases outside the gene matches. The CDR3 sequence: CASQRQGSGGGELFF. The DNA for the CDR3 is TGTGCCAGTCAGAGACAGGGAAGTGGTGGCGGGGAGCTGTTTTTT.

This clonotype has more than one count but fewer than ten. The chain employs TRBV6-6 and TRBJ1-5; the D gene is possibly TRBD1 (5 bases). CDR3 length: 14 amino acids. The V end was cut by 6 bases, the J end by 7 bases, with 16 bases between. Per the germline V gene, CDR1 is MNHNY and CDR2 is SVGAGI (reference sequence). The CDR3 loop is CASSHAMGRQPQHF. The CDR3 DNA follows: TGTGCCAGCAGCCATGCTATGGGGCGGCAGCCCCAGCATTTT.

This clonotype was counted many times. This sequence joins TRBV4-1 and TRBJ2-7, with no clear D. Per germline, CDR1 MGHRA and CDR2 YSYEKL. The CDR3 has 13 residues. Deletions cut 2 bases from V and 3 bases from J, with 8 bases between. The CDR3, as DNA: TGCGCCAGCAGCCAACTGATCCTCTACGAGCAGTACTTC. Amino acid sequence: CASSQLILYEQYF.

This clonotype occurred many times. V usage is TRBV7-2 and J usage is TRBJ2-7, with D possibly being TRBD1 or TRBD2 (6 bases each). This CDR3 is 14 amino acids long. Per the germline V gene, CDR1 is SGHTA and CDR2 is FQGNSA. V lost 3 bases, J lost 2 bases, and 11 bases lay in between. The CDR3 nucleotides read TGTGCCAGCAGCTTTCGAGGGGGGACCTACGAGCAGTACTTC. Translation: CASSFRGGTYEQYF. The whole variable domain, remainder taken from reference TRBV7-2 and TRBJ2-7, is GAGVSQSPSNKVTEKGKDVELRCDPISGHTALYWYRQSLGQGLEFLIYFQGNSAPDKSGLPSDRFSAERTGGSVSTLTIQRTQQEDSAVYLCASSFRGGTYEQYFGPGTRLTVT.

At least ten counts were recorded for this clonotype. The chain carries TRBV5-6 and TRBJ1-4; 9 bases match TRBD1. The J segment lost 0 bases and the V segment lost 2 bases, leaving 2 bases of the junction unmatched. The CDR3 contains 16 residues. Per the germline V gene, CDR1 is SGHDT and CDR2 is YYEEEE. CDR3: CASSLQGAATNEKLFF. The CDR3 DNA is TGTGCCAGCAGCTTACAGGGGGCAGCAACTAATGAAAAACTGTTTTTT.

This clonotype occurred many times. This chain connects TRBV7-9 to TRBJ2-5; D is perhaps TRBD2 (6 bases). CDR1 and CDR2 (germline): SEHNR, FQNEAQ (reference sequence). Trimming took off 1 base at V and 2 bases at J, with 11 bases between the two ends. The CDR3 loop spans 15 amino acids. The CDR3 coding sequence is TGTGCCAGCAGCTTAGAGGGCGGGAAGCAAGAGACCCAGTACTTC. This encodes CASSLEGGKQETQYF.

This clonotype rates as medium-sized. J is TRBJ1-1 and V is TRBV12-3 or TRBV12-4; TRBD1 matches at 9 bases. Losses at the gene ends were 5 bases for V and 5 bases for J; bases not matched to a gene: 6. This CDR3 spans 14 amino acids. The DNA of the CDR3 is TGTGCCAGCAGTGCAGGGACAGGGAGGACTGAAGCTTTCTTT. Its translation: CASSAGTGRTEAFF.

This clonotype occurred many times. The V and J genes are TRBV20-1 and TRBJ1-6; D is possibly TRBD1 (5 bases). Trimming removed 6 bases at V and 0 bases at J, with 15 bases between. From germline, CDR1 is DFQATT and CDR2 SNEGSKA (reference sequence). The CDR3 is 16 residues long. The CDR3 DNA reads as TGCAGTGCCCGACCCAGGGCGAGCTCCTATAATTCACCCCTCCACTTT. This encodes CSARPRASSYNSPLHF.

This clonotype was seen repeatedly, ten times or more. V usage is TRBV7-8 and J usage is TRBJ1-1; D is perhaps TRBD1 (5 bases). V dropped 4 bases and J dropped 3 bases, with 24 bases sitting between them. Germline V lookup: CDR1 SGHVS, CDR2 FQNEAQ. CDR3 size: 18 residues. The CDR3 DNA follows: TGTGCCAGCAGCTCAGTACGGGGGGGAATGAGGCGAGACACTGAAGCTTTCTTT. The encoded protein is CASSSVRGGMRRDTEAFF.

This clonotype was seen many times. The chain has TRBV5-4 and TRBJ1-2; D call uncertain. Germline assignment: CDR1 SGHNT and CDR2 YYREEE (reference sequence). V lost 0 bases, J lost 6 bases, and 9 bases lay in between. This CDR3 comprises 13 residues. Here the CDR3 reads CASSLAGGHGYTF. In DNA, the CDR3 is TGTGCCAGCAGCTTGGCAGGAGGGCATGGCTACACCTTC.

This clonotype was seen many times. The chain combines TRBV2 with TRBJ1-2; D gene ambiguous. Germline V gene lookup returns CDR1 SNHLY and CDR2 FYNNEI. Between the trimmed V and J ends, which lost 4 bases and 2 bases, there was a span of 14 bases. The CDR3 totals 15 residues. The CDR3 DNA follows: TGTGCCAGCAGTGTACTCGGCTTATCGAACTATGGCTACACCTTC. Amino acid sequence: CASSVLGLSNYGYTF. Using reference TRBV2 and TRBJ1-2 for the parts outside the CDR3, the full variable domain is EPEVTQTPSHQVTQMGQEVILRCVPISNHLYFYWYRQILGQKVEFLVSFYNNEISEKSEIFDDQFSVERPDGSNFTLKIRSTKLEDSAMYFCASSVLGLSNYGYTFGSGTRLTVV.

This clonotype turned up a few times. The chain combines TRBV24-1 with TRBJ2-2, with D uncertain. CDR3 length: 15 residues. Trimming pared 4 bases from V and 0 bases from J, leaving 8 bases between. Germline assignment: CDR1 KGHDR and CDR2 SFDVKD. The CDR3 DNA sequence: TGTGCCACCAGTGACCCCGGTTCGAACACCGGGGAGCTGTTTTTT. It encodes CATSDPGSNTGELFF.

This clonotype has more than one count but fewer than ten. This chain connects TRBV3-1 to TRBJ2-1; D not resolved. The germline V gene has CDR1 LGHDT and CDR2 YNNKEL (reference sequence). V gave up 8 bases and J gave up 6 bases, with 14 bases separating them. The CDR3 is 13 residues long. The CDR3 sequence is CASRAMSSNEQFF. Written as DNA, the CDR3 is TGTGCCAGCCGGGCCATGAGTAGCAATGAGCAGTTCTTC.

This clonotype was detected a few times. CDR3 loop: CASADSASYEQYF. The DNA of the CDR3 is TGTGCCAGCGCGGACAGTGCCTCCTACGAGCAGTACTTC. The chain employs TRBV7-9 and TRBJ2-7; D may be TRBD1 (6 bases). CDR1 SEHNR and CDR2 FQNEAQ come from the germline V gene (reference sequence). The CDR3 totals 13 residues. Between the trimmed V and J ends, which lost 8 bases and 0 bases, there was a span of 11 bases. Using reference TRBV7-9 and TRBJ2-7 for the parts outside the CDR3, the full variable domain is DTGVSQNPRHKITKRGQNVTFRCDPISEHNRLYWYRQTLGQGPEFLTYFQNEAQLEKSRLLSDRFSAERPKGSFSTLEIQRTEQGDSAMYLCASADSASYEQYFGPGTRLTVT.

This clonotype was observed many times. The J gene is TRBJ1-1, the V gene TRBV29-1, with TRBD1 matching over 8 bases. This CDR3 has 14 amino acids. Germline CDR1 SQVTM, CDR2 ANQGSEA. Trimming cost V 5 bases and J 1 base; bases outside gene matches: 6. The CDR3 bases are TGCAGCGTTCAGACAGGGGCTAAGAACACTGAAGCTTTCTTT. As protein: CSVQTGAKNTEAFF. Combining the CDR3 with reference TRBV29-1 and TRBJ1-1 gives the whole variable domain SAVISQKPSRDICQRGTSLTIQCQVDSQVTMMFWYRQQPGQSLTLIATANQGSEATYESGFVIDKFPISRPNLTFSTLTVSNMSPEDSSIYLCSVQTGAKNTEAFFGQGTRLTVV.

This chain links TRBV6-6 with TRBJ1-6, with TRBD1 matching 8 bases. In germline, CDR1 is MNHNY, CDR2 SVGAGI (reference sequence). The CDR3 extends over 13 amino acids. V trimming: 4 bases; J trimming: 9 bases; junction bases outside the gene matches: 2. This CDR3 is CASSSGQASPLHF. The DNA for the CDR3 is TGTGCCAGCAGTTCGGGACAGGCTTCACCCCTCCACTTT.